A single TCR beta chain is shown here with its context. The antigen remains undetermined. This sample was taken from a study of T cell responses to AZD1222 COVID-19 vaccine. Study results and limitations: Spike-spanning, vaccine-associated CD4 TCRs were dominant at 160-218 and 743-854.

Clones were read by immunoSEQ multiplex PCR, and TCRdb kept only the in-frame ones, dropping some. Among 100,000 to 120,000 clones listed, about 88% were seen once. The clonotype comes from an adult in good health. Specimen: peripheral blood, collected on day 0 of AZD1222 vaccination.

Here the CDR3 DNA reads TGTGCCATCAGTGAGTCTTCACAGGCTAACAAGCAGTTCTTC. It yields the protein CAISESSQANKQFF. This sequence joins TRBV10-3 and TRBJ2-1; D may be TRBD1 (5 bases). The CDR3 has 14 residues. Germline V CDR1 and CDR2: ENHRY, SYGVKD. V lost 0 bases and J lost 11, with 14 bases in between.